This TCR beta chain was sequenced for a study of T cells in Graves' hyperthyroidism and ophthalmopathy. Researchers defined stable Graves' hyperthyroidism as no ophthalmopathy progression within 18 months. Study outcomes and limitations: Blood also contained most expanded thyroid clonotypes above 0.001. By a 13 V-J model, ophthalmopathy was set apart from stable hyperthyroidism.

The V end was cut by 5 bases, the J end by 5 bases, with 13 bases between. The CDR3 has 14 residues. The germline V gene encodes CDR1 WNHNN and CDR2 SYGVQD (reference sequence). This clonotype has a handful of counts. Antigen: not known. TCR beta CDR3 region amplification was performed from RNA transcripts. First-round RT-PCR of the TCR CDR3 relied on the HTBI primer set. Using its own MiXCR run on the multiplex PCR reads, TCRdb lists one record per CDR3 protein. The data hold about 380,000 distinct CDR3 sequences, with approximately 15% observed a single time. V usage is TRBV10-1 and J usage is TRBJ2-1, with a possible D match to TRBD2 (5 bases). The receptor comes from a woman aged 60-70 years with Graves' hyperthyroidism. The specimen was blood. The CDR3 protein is CASSRGTGNNEQFF. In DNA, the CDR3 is TGCGCCAGCAGTCGAGGAACGGGGAACAATGAGCAGTTCTTC.